Given below is one T cell receptor beta chain in context. This record comes from a study of blood T cell repertoires in COVID-19. Study as a whole: T cells, B-cell-depleted T cells, or PBMCs provided the cDNA or gDNA that served as material.

Grouping used clinical history reported by participants in a survey and questionnaire. As processed by the authors: Researchers report that nucleated cell counts were estimated from reference gene primer amplification. The method was immunoSEQ multiplex PCR; TCRdb's version includes in-frame clones alone and lacks a portion of them. V, J and clone size derive from that table, while D and trimming were established from the DNA sequence. The table lists 200,000 to 250,000 clones, roughly 79% of them singletons. The germline CDR1 and CDR2 sequences are SQVTM and ANQGSEA. This CDR3 has 16 residues. The V end lost 3 bases, the J end lost 8 bases, and 23 bases lay between the germline ends.

The chain combines TRBV29-1 with TRBJ2-1; D possibly corresponds to TRBD2 (6 bases). The sample consisted of PBMCs or T cells enriched from blood (not recorded which). This receptor was identified in a woman between 50 and 59 years old with acute COVID-19. CDR3 in DNA: TGCAGCGTTGAGTCCGGGACGACTAGAGCATTTGATGAGCAGTTCTTC. Amino acid sequence: CSVESGTTRAFDEQFF.